The clone carrying this T cell receptor beta chain turned up a few times. This sample is part of a study of blood T cell repertoires in COVID-19. The overall study: The origin of the acute and convalescent COVID-19 samples was the United States, Italy and Spain.

CDR1 and CDR2 from the germline V gene are MNHEY and SVGAGI. This CDR3 region has 13 residues. Trimming removed 2 bases at V and 3 bases at J, with 8 bases between. Original handling: Estimation of nucleated cell counts relied on the amplification of reference gene primers. Method: immunoSEQ multiplex PCR; TCRdb's copy keeps in-frame clones and lacks some. V and J calls and clone size are as listed in that table; D and trimming were resolved from the DNA. Of about 37,000 clones listed, roughly 78% were seen once; the top ten hold about 15%. This TCR was sampled from a woman aged 70-85 years with acute or convalescent COVID-19. The chain recombines TRBV6-5 with TRBJ2-7; D uncertain. The sample was peripheral blood. Here the CDR3 reads CASSYGRYYEQYF. CDR3 bases: TGTGCCAGCAGTTACGGCAGATACTACGAGCAGTACTTC.